This paragraph reports one TCR beta chain. The antigen remains undetermined. Germline is not matched at one junction end, which may reflect a read error. Each sample yielded at least 6 million isolated PBMCs. A second 7 to 11 cycle PCR used barcoded and J-beta primers. Tags on each cDNA molecule came from a template-switch adaptor with 12 random nucleotides. Using its own MiXCR run on the 5' RACE reads, TCRdb lists one record per CDR3 protein. The sample holds 850,000 to 1,300,000 distinct CDR3 sequences, 45% seen once. This entry belongs to a study of blood T cells in healthy people across ages. Notes on the study in general: Estimated diversity, derived from one million T cells, was regarded as an underestimate.

This CDR3 region has 16 residues. Germline CDR1 MGHRA, CDR2 YSYEKL. The sequence derives from a woman in her sixties or seventies in good health. The chain employs TRBV4-1 and TRBJ2-7; TRBD1 matches 7 bases. Sample: blood. The CDR3 sequence is CASSQETEGQYYEQCF. CDR3 sequence (DNA): TGCGCCAGCAGCCAAGAGACCGAGGGACAGTACTACGAGCAGTGCTTC.